The 18 T cell receptor beta chains below come from one sample, sequenced in a study of shared clonotypes between healthy human individuals. The data were produced by immunoSEQ multiplex PCR, yet TCRdb's version contains in-frame clones alone and is incomplete. The sample yields roughly 2.5 million clones, roughly nine tenths seen once. The sample comprised naive CD4+ T cells sorted from blood. Specified subset: CD45RA+ positively selected. These TCRs come from a man in his late teens or twenties in good health.

A single count supports this clone. The chain joins TRBV11-2 to TRBJ2-7; 9 nucleotides line up with TRBD1. Per the germline V gene, CDR1 is SGHAT and CDR2 is FQNNGV. V lost 6 bases to trimming and J lost 1 base; unmatched junction nucleotides: 13. The CDR3 runs 17 residues. Here the CDR3 DNA reads TGTGCCAGCAGTTTAACTACAGGGGGCGGAGGATCCTACGAGCAGTACTTC. Protein sequence: CASSLTTGGGGSYEQYF.

The CDR3 coding sequence is TGTGCCAGCAGCCGCGAGGTTCGAGAGACCCAGTACTTC. Translated, it gives CASSREVRETQYF. This rearrangement joins TRBV4-2 to TRBJ2-5; unclear D gene. This CDR3 region has 13 residues. The germline V gene encodes CDR1 LGHNA and CDR2 YNFKEQ. Trimming removed 4 bases from V and 4 bases from J, with 10 bases in between.

The J gene is TRBJ1-4, the V gene TRBV2; 7 positions agree with TRBD1. Germline trimming cut 2 bases from V and 0 bases from J; bases unmatched to any gene: 9. The CDR3 has 18 residues. CDR1 is SNHLY and CDR2 is FYNNEI in the germline V gene. DNA for the CDR3: TGTGCCAGCAGTGAATTACGCGACAGGGAGGCAACTAATGAAAAACTGTTTTTT. Protein: CASSELRDREATNEKLFF.

CDR3 loop: CAWSVPGQGREKLFF. CDR3 bases: TGTGCCTGGAGTGTACCGGGACAGGGACGTGAAAAACTGTTTTTT. This chain joins TRBV30 and TRBJ1-4, with TRBD1 matching over 9 bases. CDR1 and CDR2 from the germline V gene are GTSNPN and SVGIG (reference sequence). The ends lost 0 bases at V and 7 bases at J; junction bases unmatched: 6. The length of the CDR3 is 15 residues.

This rearrangement joins TRBV5-8 to TRBJ2-7; 7 nucleotides agree with TRBD1. Germline lookup yields CDR1 SGHTS and CDR2 YDEGEE. Losses at the gene ends were 0 bases for V and 2 bases for J; bases not matched to a gene: 5. The CDR3 extends over 15 amino acids. CDR3 nucleotide sequence: TGTGCCAGCAGCTTGGCGGGACAGTCGACCTACGAGCAGTACTTC. Amino acids: CASSLAGQSTYEQYF.

V and J are TRBV27 and TRBJ2-6; no definite D call. This CDR3 has 15 amino acids. Trimming shortened V by 1 base and J by 4 bases, and 8 bases separated the two germline ends. Germline V gene lookup returns CDR1 MNHEY and CDR2 SMNVEV (reference sequence). Here the CDR3 reads CASSLYGGGANVLTF. DNA for the CDR3: TGTGCCAGCAGTTTATACGGCGGCGGGGCCAACGTCCTGACTTTC.

This chain uses TRBV5-1 with TRBJ2-5, with TRBD1 matching over 9 bases. The CDR3 totals 16 residues. The V segment lost 0 bases and the J segment 5 bases; nucleotides outside the gene matches: 8. CDR1 is SGHRS and CDR2 is YFSETQ in the germline V gene. Here the CDR3 DNA reads TGCGCCAGCAGCTTGGGGACAGGGGCAGGGCGGGAGACCCAGTACTTC. Amino acids: CASSLGTGAGRETQYF.

As DNA, the CDR3 is TGTGCCAGCTGCTGGACCGGGACTCCCGGAGATGAGCAGTTCTTC. This sequence encodes CASCWTGTPGDEQFF. This chain uses TRBV2 with TRBJ2-1, with a weak D call TRBD2 (6 bases). The CDR3 loop spans 15 amino acids. Per the germline V gene, CDR1 is SNHLY and CDR2 is FYNNEI. V lost 8 bases, J lost 8 bases, and 22 bases lay in between.

The J gene is TRBJ2-3, the V gene TRBV5-6; TRBD2 might be the D (5 bases). Trimming cost V 4 bases and J 6 bases, with 15 bases left between them. The germline CDR1 and CDR2 sequences are SGHDT and YYEEEE. The CDR3 is 14 residues long. CDR3 sequence reads: CASSPGRRGDTQYF. CDR3 in DNA: TGTGCCAGCAGCCCAGGACGTCGCGGGGATACGCAGTATTTT.

V usage is TRBV28 and J usage is TRBJ2-1; 13 nucleotides align to TRBD2. V lost 6 bases, J lost 8 bases, and 4 bases stayed unmatched. Germline loops: CDR1 MDHEN, CDR2 SYDVKM. The CDR3 sequence is 14 residues long. For the CDR3, the DNA is TGTGCCAGCAGCGGGACTAGCGGGGTGGATGAGCAGTTCTTC. Protein product: CASSGTSGVDEQFF.

The chain has TRBV7-2 and TRBJ1-4; 9 bases are shared with TRBD1. The CDR3 has 16 residues. After removal of 5 bases from V and 8 bases from J, the junction contained 12 bases not matched to a gene. Germline V gene lookup returns CDR1 SGHTA and CDR2 FQGNSA. The CDR3 loop reads CASSLGQGTFEEKLFF. The CDR3 DNA is TGTGCCAGCAGCCTCGGACAGGGGACGTTTGAGGAAAAACTGTTTTTT.

V and J are TRBV18 and TRBJ2-3; 10 positions match TRBD2. The CDR3 is made up of 14 amino acids. The trim removed 8 bases at V and 2 bases at J, leaving 4 bases unmatched. Germline V gene lookup returns CDR1 KGHSH and CDR2 LQKENI. The CDR3 DNA sequence: TGTGCCAGCCGAAGCGGGGGGGACACAGATACGCAGTATTTT. It yields the protein CASRSGGDTDTQYF. Using reference TRBV18 and TRBJ2-3 for the parts outside the CDR3, the full variable domain is NAGVMQNPRHLVRRRGQEARLRCSPMKGHSHVYWYRQLPEEGLKFMVYLQKENIIDESGMPKERFSAEFPKEGPSILRIQQVVRGDSAAYFCASRSGGDTDTQYFGPGTRLTVL.

The chain uses TRBV11-2 and TRBJ1-3, with TRBD1 identical over 9 bases. Per germline, CDR1 SGHAT and CDR2 FQNNGV. The CDR3 sequence is 18 residues long. Losses at the gene ends were 5 bases for V and 0 bases for J; bases not matched to a gene: 11. The CDR3 nucleotides are TGTGCCAGCAGCGCGTTAAAAGGGACAGGGAACTCTGGAAACACCATATATTTT. It specifies CASSALKGTGNSGNTIYF.

Note on this clone: Within the sample, other DNA sequences also encode this same CDR3. The J gene is TRBJ2-3, the V gene TRBV4-2, with no clear D. Germline assignment: CDR1 LGHNA and CDR2 YNFKEQ. V was cut by 0 bases and J by 0 bases, with 7 bases left in between. The CDR3 is 15 residues long. In DNA form, the CDR3 reads TGTGCCAGCAGCCAAGAGGGTTCTAGCACAGATACGCAGTATTTT. It encodes CASSQEGSSTDTQYF.

V usage is TRBV2 and J usage is TRBJ2-7; D is possibly TRBD2 (5 bases). The CDR3 runs to 15 residues. Germline-derived CDR1 and CDR2 are SNHLY and FYNNEI. The ends were cut back, 2 bases at V and 2 bases at J, with 13 bases in the middle. The CDR3 spells CASSELWRQPYEQYF. In nucleotides, the CDR3 is TGTGCCAGCAGTGAATTATGGAGGCAACCCTACGAGCAGTACTTC.

The chain has TRBV18 and TRBJ1-3, with 9 bases matching TRBD1. The CDR3 loop spans 15 amino acids. CDR1 and CDR2 (germline): KGHSH, LQKENI. V shed 3 bases, J shed 4 bases, and the junction held 4 bases outside the gene matches. CDR3 DNA: TGTGCCAGCTCACCGAACAGGGGGCAAGGAAACACCATATATTTT. Its translation: CASSPNRGQGNTIYF.

The V call is TRBV28, the J call TRBJ2-7; D unclear. CDR1 is MDHEN and CDR2 is SYDVKM in the germline V gene. The CDR3 runs to 13 residues. V was pared by 3 bases and J by 6 bases, with 12 bases between. CDR3 sequence reads: CASSLSVAIEQYF. The CDR3 DNA reads TGTGCCAGCAGTTTGTCCGTAGCAATCGAGCAGTACTTC. The variable domain in full, with the rest retrieved from reference TRBV28 and TRBJ2-7, is DVKVTQSSRYLVKRTGEKVFLECVQDMDHENMFWYRQDPGLGLRLIYFSYDVKMKEKGDIPEGYSVSREKKERFSLILESASTNQTSMYLCASSLSVAIEQYFGPGTRLTVT.

V and J are TRBV21-1 and TRBJ2-4; the table's TRBD2 call for D was not verified on the DNA. TRBV21-1 corresponds to a pseudogene. The CDR3 extends over 15 amino acids. The CDR3 sequence is CASSKAPGAKNIQYF. The CDR3 region has the DNA TGTGCCAGCAGCAAAGCCCCGGGAGCCAAAAACATTCAGTACTTC.